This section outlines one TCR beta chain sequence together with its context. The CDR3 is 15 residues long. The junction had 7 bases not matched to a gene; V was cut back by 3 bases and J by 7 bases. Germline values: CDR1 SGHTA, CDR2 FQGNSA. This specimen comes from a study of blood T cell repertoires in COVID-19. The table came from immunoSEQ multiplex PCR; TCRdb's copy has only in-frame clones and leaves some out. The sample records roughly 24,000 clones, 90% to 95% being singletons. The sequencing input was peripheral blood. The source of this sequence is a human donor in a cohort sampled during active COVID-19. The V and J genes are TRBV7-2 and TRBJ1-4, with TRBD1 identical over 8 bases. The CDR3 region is CASSFGQGGAEKLFF. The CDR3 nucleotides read TGTGCCAGCAGCTTCGGACAGGGAGGGGCTGAAAAACTGTTTTTT.